One sample yielded the 23 T cell receptor beta chains listed below, sequenced in a study of tumor-infiltrating lymphocytes in primary liver carcinoma (dated by TCRdb to about 2017). RNA from unsorted whole blood was extracted with TRIzol reagent, and germline DNA was obtained with the DNeasy Blood & Tissue kit. For sequencing, an Illumina HiSeq 2500 was employed. A constant-region primer and ProtoScript II reverse transcriptase were used to reverse-transcribe TCRbeta-specific cDNA from roughly 500 ng total RNA. Construction of the TCRbeta libraries relied on three nested rounds of multiplex PCR, following a slightly modified ARM-PCR procedure. Multiplex TRBV1-TRBV30 forward primers and a Cbeta reverse primer were used in the first two PCR rounds, each of which was run for 10 to 11 cycles. Using fastp trimming at Q25 and MiXCR clonotype assembly, TCRdb reanalyzed the public sequencing data and kept in-frame beta chains. Rows merge per CDR3 protein into single entries with the most common DNA and genes. The sample yields fewer than 350,000 distinct CDR3 sequences; roughly two thirds were counted once. About 6.5% of the sample comes from the top ten.

Specimen: peripheral blood. The receptors come from a man aged 40-49 years with primary liver carcinoma and hepatitis B virus infection.

This clonotype has only a few counts. The chain links TRBV10-2 to TRBJ2-7; 7 nucleotides align to TRBD1. The trim removed 2 bases at V and 6 bases at J, leaving 7 bases unmatched. The CDR3 is made up of 14 amino acids. CDR1 WSHSY and CDR2 SAAADI come from the germline V gene. The CDR3 nucleotides read TGCGCCAGCAGTGAGGCGACAGGGTTTGGCGAGCAGTACTTC. Translation gives CASSEATGFGEQYF.

On this clonotype itself: Compared with germline, one end of the junction differs, possibly owing to a read error. This sequence joins TRBV4-2 and TRBJ2-3; D remains unclear. The CDR3 loop spans 16 amino acids. The germline CDR1 and CDR2 sequences are LGHNA and YNFKEQ. CDR3 coding DNA: TGTCCCAGCAGCCAGGATACCGCTCCCCGGGTTGACACGCAGTGTTTT. It is translated as CPSSQDTAPRVDTQCF.

Details on this clonotype: The junction and the germline gene differ at one end; a read error may be behind it. The V and J genes are TRBV11-2 and TRBJ2-3, with D possibly being TRBD1 (6 bases). The CDR3 covers 14 residues. Germline loops: CDR1 SGHAT, CDR2 FQNNGV. The DNA of the CDR3 is TGTGCCAGCAGTTCGAATGGGGGCACAGATAAGCAGTATTTT. This translates into CASSSNGGTDKQYF.

With respect to this clonotype: The junction does not match germline at one end; this may be a read error. The V and J genes are TRBV5-1 and TRBJ1-2; D is possibly TRBD1 (6 bases). The CDR3 consists of 17 residues. Looked up from germline, CDR1 is SGHRS and CDR2 is YFSETQ. The CDR3 DNA reads as TGCGCCGGCAGCTTGGATCAGGGGCGGCGCGATGGGTATCACTACACCTTC. Protein: CAGSLDQGRRDGYHYTF.

This clonotype was seen ten or more times. The rearrangement uses TRBV4-1 and TRBJ2-1; no definite D call. CDR1 MGHRA and CDR2 YSYEKL come from the germline V gene. This CDR3 contains 14 residues. V was shortened by 6 bases and J by 8 bases, with 17 bases between the two germline ends. The CDR3 coding sequence is TGCGCCAGCAGTCGTTTGGCTAGTATGGATGAGCAGTTCTTC. Protein sequence: CASSRLASMDEQFF.

This clonotype was seen a single time. One base away lies a much larger clone, so this may be a sequencing read error. The chain couples TRBV10-3 to TRBJ2-7; the D gene is possibly TRBD2 (6 bases). CDR1 is ENHRY and CDR2 is SYGVKD in the germline V gene. The V end lost 10 bases, the J end lost 5 bases, and 15 bases lay between the germline ends. The CDR3 is 12 residues long. In DNA form, the CDR3 reads TGTGCCACCGCGGGGACTGGCGACGAGCAGTACTTC. Protein product: CATAGTGDEQYF.

This clonotype was detected once. The chain employs TRBV11-3 and TRBJ2-2; D gene unclear. This CDR3 contains 14 residues. Trimming took 8 bases from V and 5 from J, leaving 15 bases between them. Germline-derived CDR1 and CDR2 are SGHNT and YENEEA. The CDR3 sequence is CASCISRLTGELFF. The CDR3 DNA follows: TGTGCCAGCTGCATAAGTAGGTTAACCGGGGAGCTGTTTTTT.

This clonotype was counted only a few times. The chain links TRBV13 to TRBJ2-7; 8 bases map to TRBD2. The germline V gene has CDR1 PRHDT and CDR2 FYEKMQ (reference sequence). This CDR3 contains 13 residues. Trimming took 4 bases from V and 7 from J; bases not matched to a gene: 6. DNA of the CDR3: TGTGCCAGCAGCTCGGGACTAGACGTGGAGCAGTACTTC. Protein: CASSSGLDVEQYF.

Note on this clonotype: One end of the junction does not line up with germline, which may come from a read error. CDR3 amino acids: CVSSTEDSTNTGELFF. The DNA for the CDR3 is TGTGTCAGCAGTACTGAGGACAGTACGAACACCGGGGAGCTGTTTTTT. The V and J genes are TRBV12-3 or TRBV12-4 and TRBJ2-2, with TRBD1 as a possible D gene (6 bases). This CDR3 has 16 amino acids.

With respect to this clonotype: A much larger clone lies a single base off, so this may be a read error. The V gene is TRBV12-3 or TRBV12-4, the J gene TRBJ1-4; possible D gene TRBD1, 5 bases. The CDR3 consists of 13 residues. Trimming removed 8 bases from V and 8 bases from J, with 15 bases in between. DNA of the CDR3: TGTGCCAGCTTGGACGCGAGGACAGAAAAACTGTTTTTT. Protein: CASLDARTEKLFF.

Of note for this clonotype: Just one base apart from a much larger clone, this may be a read error. The chain carries TRBV4-1 and TRBJ2-7, with 8 nucleotides matching TRBD2. The length of the CDR3 is 17 residues. The V segment lost 0 bases and the J segment 3 bases; nucleotides outside the gene matches: 10. The V gene's germline CDR1 is MGHRA and CDR2 YSYEKL. As DNA, the CDR3 is TGCGCCAGCAGCCAAGACTCATCGGGACTAGTGGTCTACGAGCAGTACTTC. Its translation: CASSQDSSGLVVYEQYF.

A word on this clonotype: Relative to the germline gene, one junction end is altered; a read error may explain this. The V gene is TRBV4-1, the J gene TRBJ2-3, with 7 bases that match TRBD2. Germline loops: CDR1 MGHRA, CDR2 YSYEKL. CDR3 length: 17 residues. The CDR3 sequence: CASSQDQGLPSTYTQYF. In nucleotides, the CDR3 is TGCGCCAGCAGCCAAGATCAGGGACTACCAAGCACATATACGCAGTATTTT.

This clonotype was picked up a small number of times. The chain has TRBV30 and TRBJ2-7; 11 nucleotides line up with TRBD2. V was clipped by 5 bases and J by 0 bases; unmatched bases: 9. The CDR3 has 16 amino acids. From germline, CDR1 is GTSNPN and CDR2 SVGIG (reference sequence). The CDR3 loop is CAWSGGTSGSSYEQYF. Written as DNA, the CDR3 is TGTGCCTGGTCCGGCGGGACTAGCGGAAGCTCCTACGAGCAGTACTTC. Drawing the rest from reference TRBV30 and TRBJ2-7, the complete variable domain is SQTIHQWPATLVQPVGSPLSLECTVEGTSNPNLYWYRQAAGRGLQLLFYSVGIGQISSEVPQNLSASRPQDRQFILSSKKLLLSDSGFYLCAWSGGTSGSSYEQYFGPGTRLTVT.

The table lists this clonotype with many counts. The chain couples TRBV29-1 to TRBJ1-5; D may be TRBD1 (6 bases). CDR1 and CDR2 from the germline V gene are SQVTM and ANQGSEA. The CDR3 sequence is 13 residues long. The V and J ends lost 4 bases and 3 bases respectively, with 10 bases between them. The CDR3 nucleotides read TGCAGCGTTGTCGGACAGATCAATCAGCCCCAGCATTTT. It is translated as CSVVGQINQPQHF.

This clonotype occurred once. This sequence may be a read error, since a much larger clone differs from it by one base. The CDR3 region is CASSVDRGTYGYTF. CDR3 DNA: TGTGCCAGCAGTGTGGACAGGGGGACCTATGGCTACACCTTC. V gene TRBV6-1 combines with J gene TRBJ1-2; 10 nucleotides line up with TRBD1. Germline V gene lookup returns CDR1 MNHNS and CDR2 SASEGT. The CDR3 sequence is 14 residues long. Losses at the gene ends were 4 bases for V and 4 bases for J; bases not matched to a gene: 3.

Of note for this clonotype: At one end, the junction sequence differs from germline, possibly due to a read error. The chain combines TRBV20-1 with TRBJ2-3, with a weak D call TRBD1 (5 bases). CDR3 length equals 13 residues. CDR1 and CDR2 (germline): DFQATT, SNEGSKA (reference sequence). The CDR3 region is CSARLPPTGTQYF. The CDR3 nucleotides read TGCAGTGCTAGACTTCCCCCCACAGGTACGCAGTATTTT.

The rearrangement links TRBV4-1 to TRBJ2-3; D may be TRBD1 or TRBD2 (6 bases each). The CDR3 consists of 13 residues. Germline CDR1 MGHRA, CDR2 YSYEKL. V dropped 10 bases and J dropped 6 bases, with 17 bases sitting between them. The DNA of the CDR3 is TGCGCCAACAGGGAACTAGCTTCCGATACGCAGTATTTT. Translating it yields CANRELASDTQYF.

In regard to this clonotype: At one boundary the junction diverges from the germline segment, which might be a read error. The rearrangement links TRBV19 to TRBJ2-3, with a weak D call TRBD1 (5 bases). The CDR3 length is 15 residues. CDR1 and CDR2 from the germline V gene are LNHDA and SQIVND (reference sequence). CDR3 in amino acids: CASSSALGRTDSQYF. CDR3 coding DNA: TGTGCCAGTAGTAGCGCCTTGGGGCGCACAGATTCGCAGTATTTT.

V usage is TRBV28 and J usage is TRBJ2-1; D not resolved. V was clipped by 8 bases and J by 4 bases, with 12 bases between them. Per germline, CDR1 MDHEN and CDR2 SYDVKM. This CDR3 has 13 amino acids. CDR3 amino acids: CASALTSYNEQFF. In DNA, the CDR3 is TGTGCCAGCGCCCTTACGAGTTACAATGAGCAGTTCTTC. The full variable domain, its missing parts supplied by reference TRBV28 and TRBJ2-1, is DVKVTQSSRYLVKRTGEKVFLECVQDMDHENMFWYRQDPGLGLRLIYFSYDVKMKEKGDIPEGYSVSREKKERFSLILESASTNQTSMYLCASALTSYNEQFFGPGTRLTVL.

Ten or more counts support this clonotype. This sequence joins TRBV6-6 and TRBJ1-1, with D unresolved. Germline assignment: CDR1 MNHNY and CDR2 SVGAGI (reference sequence). The CDR3 loop spans 15 amino acids. V lost 3 bases to trimming and J lost 0 bases, with 11 bases between them. For the CDR3, the DNA is TGTGCCAGCAGTTATCAATCGACTGTGAACACTGAAGCTTTCTTT. Amino acids: CASSYQSTVNTEAFF.

Worth noting for this clonotype: Compared with germline, one end of the junction differs, possibly owing to a read error. The gene calls are TRBV29-1 and TRBJ2-5; tentative D call: TRBD2 (6 bases). This CDR3 has 13 residues. Germline CDR1 SQVTM, CDR2 ANQGSEA. CDR3 sequence (DNA): TGTAGCGTTCCTAACGGGAGCGGTGAGACCCAGTACTTC. Translation: CSVPNGSGETQYF.

This clonotype has only a few counts. The gene calls are TRBV6-2 or TRBV6-3 and TRBJ2-1, with TRBD2 matching 7 bases. J gave up 12 bases and V 2 bases, and 4 bases lay outside the gene matches. The CDR3 sequence is 12 residues long. Germline V CDR1 and CDR2: MNHEY, SVGEGT. CDR3: CASSYSGTAQFF. CDR3 in DNA: TGTGCCAGCAGTTACAGCGGGACTGCGCAGTTCTTC.

Of note for this clonotype: This may stem from a read error, because a much larger clone lies one nucleotide away. The chain combines TRBV10-1 with TRBJ2-1; TRBD2 might be the D (7 bases). The length of the CDR3 is 17 residues. Per the germline V gene, CDR1 is WNHNN and CDR2 is SYGVQD (reference sequence). The V gene lost 0 bases and the J gene lost 4 bases, with 16 bases spanning the gap. CDR3 loop: CASSESVGGGIYNEQFF. The CDR3 DNA is TGCGCCAGCAGTGAGTCTGTAGGGGGGGGAATTTACAATGAGCAGTTCTTC.